Listed here is a single T cell receptor beta chain. Only a few counts were recorded for this clonotype. No cognate antigen has been identified for it. There are no base qualities to consult, and no much larger clone falls within one base. These data come from a study of T cells in Graves' hyperthyroidism and ophthalmopathy (dated by TCRdb to the late 2010s). The study in broad terms: Peripheral blood was collected at initial diagnosis, before any treatment. After blood sampling, hyperthyroidism patients were treated with methimazole at a starting dose of 30 mg daily, and ophthalmopathy patients were treated with high-dose intravenous methylprednisolone. The paper reports TCR Vbeta CDR3 sequencing of about 140 peripheral blood samples: around 45 ophthalmopathy, fewer than 80 hyperthyroidism and around 17 progressor patients. To identify TCR V-J signatures that set the groups apart, the researchers used a discovery cohort of 100 or so patients, made up of approximately 43 with Graves' ophthalmopathy and about 60 with stable Graves' hyperthyroidism. Thyroid tissue and blood T-cell repertoires from roughly six Graves' hyperthyroidism patients were also compared in the study. Prospective prediction of ophthalmopathy was tested in an independent validation cohort consisting of 18 to 20 hyperthyroidism patients and approximately 16 patients who later progressed to ophthalmopathy. The 75 to 100 discovery patients were divided at random into training and test sets in a 7:3 ratio. The paper's findings and limits, for the study overall: In validation, the model predicted progression to ophthalmopathy with roughly 66% sensitivity and approximately 74% specificity, a median of around 6.6 months before onset. Most expanded thyroid clonotypes (frequency above 0.001) were also found in blood, which suggests that blood repertoires may mirror thyroid immune responses. Sample size was not statistically predetermined, and investigators were not blinded to group allocation. Ophthalmopathy was separated from stable hyperthyroidism by a 13 V-J signature model, with approximately 90% sensitivity and approximately 81% specificity obtained in cross-validation and 80%/75% obtained in testing.

The TCR beta CDR3 regions were amplified from the RNA transcripts. The first round of RT-PCR for the TCR CDR3 was performed with the HTBI primer set and the Qiagen OneStep RT-PCR kit. The libraries were constructed in a second round of multiplex PCR and then size-selected and purified. Libraries were sequenced paired-end with 100 bp reads on an Illumina HiSeq2000. The authors processed their data as follows. SOAPnuke was used to process the raw data, removing reads that contained adapters or uncalled bases, had a mean Phred below 15, or lacked an exact match to the constant primer or identifier. COPE v1.2.5 was used to merge high-quality paired reads, and clonotypes were defined as unique nucleotide sequences. Clonotypes were aligned to IMGT TRBV, TRBD and TRBJ reference segments using MiTCR v1.1. Analysis was restricted to V-J combinations with a frequency above 0.0001, which covered just over 98% of repertoires. A TCS score was defined as the ratio between F50 (clonal expansion) and ExV (chaos), using BLOSUM62-based TCRdist between CDR3 peptides within each V-J. Welch's t-statistics and random forest reduced 500 to 550 V-J features to 13, which were used in a naive Bayes classifier (R e1071). TCRdb reworked the public reads: Q25 trimming with fastp, MiXCR clone assembly, productive beta chains retained. Entries that share a CDR3 protein sequence are merged under the most common genes and DNA. The V and J calls were determined by TCRdb, not by the authors. A total of roughly 750,000 distinct CDR3 sequences appear in this sample, about 15% of them only once. Around 7.7% of the sample rests with the top ten.

Trimming removed 3 bases from V and 8 bases from J, leaving 13 bases between the germline ends. The germline V gene (reference sequence) supplies CDR1 GTSNPN and CDR2 SVGIG. The cysteine opens and the phenylalanine closes a CDR3 of 12 amino acids. Of all the DNA, just the CDR3 is kept, 36 bases in frame from base 1. Stable Graves' hyperthyroidism was defined as no progression to ophthalmopathy during 18 months of follow-up. Hyperthyroidism patients were aged 18 to 65 years and newly diagnosed, with disease duration of less than 2 months. The study excluded patients with uncontrolled infections, other autoimmune diseases, pregnancy or lactation. Diagnoses were based on clinical symptoms, serum thyroxine and TRAb, thyroid ultrasound and orbital computed tomography. PBMCs were isolated from 7.5 to 10 ml of fresh peripheral blood by Ficoll-Paque density gradient centrifugation. Total RNA was extracted using Trizol reagent, and RNA quality was assessed on an Agilent 2100 Bioanalyzer.

The sample comprised blood. Here the chain combines TRBV30 and TRBJ2-5; no D segment can be confidently identified. This clonotype was obtained from a man between 18 and 35 years old with Graves' hyperthyroidism. The CDR3 region reads CAWSGEKGTQYF. At the DNA level, the sequence is TGTGCCTGGAGCGGAGAAAAGGGTACCCAGTACTTC.